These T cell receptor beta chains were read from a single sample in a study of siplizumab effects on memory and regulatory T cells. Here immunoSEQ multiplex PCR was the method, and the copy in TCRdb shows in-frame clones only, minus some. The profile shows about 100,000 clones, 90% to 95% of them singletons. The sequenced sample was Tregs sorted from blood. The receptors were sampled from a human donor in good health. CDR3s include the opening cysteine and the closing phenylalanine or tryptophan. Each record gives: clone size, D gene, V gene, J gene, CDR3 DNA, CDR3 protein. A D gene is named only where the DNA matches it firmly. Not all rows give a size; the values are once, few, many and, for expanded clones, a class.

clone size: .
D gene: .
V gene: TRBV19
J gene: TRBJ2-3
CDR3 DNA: TGTGCCAGTAGAGGAACGGGAGTAAATACGCAGTATTTT
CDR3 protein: CASRGTGVNTQYF

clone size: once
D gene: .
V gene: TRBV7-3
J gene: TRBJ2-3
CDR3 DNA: TGTGCCAGCAGCTTAACCGGTCGAGATACGCAGTATTTT
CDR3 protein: CASSLTGRDTQYF

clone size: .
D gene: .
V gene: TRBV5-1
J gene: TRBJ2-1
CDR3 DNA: TGCGCCAGCAGCGTCGTTCCACGGTTTTTGGATGAGCAGTTCTTC
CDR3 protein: CASSVVPRFLDEQFF

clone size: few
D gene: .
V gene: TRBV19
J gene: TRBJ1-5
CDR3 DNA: TGTGCCAGTAGGGGGCCGCATAGCAATCAGCCCCAGCATTTT
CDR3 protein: CASRGPHSNQPQHF

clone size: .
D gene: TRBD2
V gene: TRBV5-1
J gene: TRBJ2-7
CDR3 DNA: TGCGCCAGCAGCTTTGCGACTAGCGACCCCTACGAGCAGTACTTC
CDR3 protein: CASSFATSDPYEQYF

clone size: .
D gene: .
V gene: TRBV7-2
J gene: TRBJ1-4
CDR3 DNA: TGTGCCAGCAGCTTATCTGCAGCGGGAGATGAAAAACTGTTTTTT
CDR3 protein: CASSLSAAGDEKLFF

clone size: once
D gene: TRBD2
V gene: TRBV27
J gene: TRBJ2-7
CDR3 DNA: TGTGCCAGCAGTTTGAGTCTAGCGGGGCTCTACCAGCAGTACTTC
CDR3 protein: CASSLSLAGLYQQYF

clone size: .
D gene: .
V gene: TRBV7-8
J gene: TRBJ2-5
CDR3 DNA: TGTGCCAGCAGCTACAGGGCTAGCATCGAGACCCAGTACTTC
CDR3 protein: CASSYRASIETQYF

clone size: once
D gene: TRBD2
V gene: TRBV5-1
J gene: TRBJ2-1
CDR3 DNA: TGCGCCAGCAGCCCCGGACTAGCGGGAGAAAAGTGGGCCCCCTTGGGTGAGCAGTTCTTC
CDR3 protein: CASSPGLAGEKWAPLGEQFF

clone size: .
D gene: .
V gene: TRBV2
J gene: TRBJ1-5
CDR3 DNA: TGTGCCAGCAGTGTGCGCCGGGGGGGCGATCAGCCCCAGCATTTT
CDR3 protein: CASSVRRGGDQPQHF

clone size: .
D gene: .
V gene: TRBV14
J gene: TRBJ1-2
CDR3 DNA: TGTGCCAGCAGCCAAGATCGCCGGAGGGGCTACACCTTC
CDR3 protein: CASSQDRRRGYTF